A selection of T cell receptor beta chains follows, all from one sample in a study of blood T cell repertoires in COVID-19. Libraries were prepared by immunoSEQ multiplex PCR; TCRdb keeps only in-frame clonotypes and omits some of them. Of tens of thousands of clones listed, less than 90% are singletons. The specimen was peripheral blood. These receptors originate from a human donor with active COVID-19. The donor label of this sample is uncertain. Each CDR3 is given with its conserved first and last residue. D genes are given only for firm matches. Not all rows give a size; the values are once, few, many and, for expanded clones, a class.

TRBV15,medium-sized,-,TRBJ1-2,11,CATSWGDVYTF,TGTGCCACCAGCTGGGGGGACGTCTACACCTTC
TRBV6-1,-,TRBD1,TRBJ1-2,15,CASSEAPTGDYGYTF,TGTGCCAGCAGTGAAGCGCCAACAGGGGATTATGGCTACACCTTC
TRBV5-1,-,-,TRBJ2-3,14,CASSTTSGTDTQYF,TGCGCCAGCAGCACTACCTCCGGCACAGATACGCAGTATTTT
TRBV18,once,TRBD1,TRBJ2-7,14,CASSPRTGDYEQYF,TGTGCCAGCTCACCCCGGACAGGGGACTACGAGCAGTACTTC
TRBV5-6,-,-,TRBJ2-7,13,CASSLVGAGEQYF,TGTGCCAGCAGCTTGGTAGGGGCTGGCGAGCAGTACTTC
TRBV19,-,-,TRBJ2-6,14,CASSHLAGANVLTF,TGTGCCAGTAGTCACTTGGCTGGGGCCAACGTCCTGACTTTC
TRBV7-6,-,-,TRBJ2-2,16,CASSLETGGDTGELFF,TGTGCCAGCAGCTTAGAGACGGGGGGCGACACCGGGGAGCTGTTTTTT
TRBV7-9,-,TRBD1,TRBJ2-7,14,CASSPGQGAGEQYF,TGTGCCAGCAGCCCCGGACAGGGGGCGGGGGAGCAGTACTTC
TRBV25-1,-,-,TRBJ1-2,13,CASRGLSDYGYTF,TGTGCCAGCCGGGGACTTTCGGACTATGGCTACACCTTC
TRBV12-3/TRBV12-4,-,-,TRBJ2-7,12,CASSRWSDEQYF,TGTGCCAGCAGCCGATGGAGCGACGAGCAGTACTTC
TRBV10-1,-,TRBD1,TRBJ1-2,13,CASSRDRGSGYTF,TGCGCCAGCAGTCGGGACAGGGGAAGCGGCTACACCTTC
TRBV7-9,few,-,TRBJ2-7,12,CASSFTGYEQYF,TGTGCCAGCAGCTTTACAGGCTACGAGCAGTACTTC
TRBV28,-,TRBD2,TRBJ2-7,16,CASSNAGGYSSYEQYF,TGTGCCAGCAGTAACGCGGGGGGGTATAGCTCCTACGAGCAGTACTTC
TRBV5-5,-,TRBD1,TRBJ2-5,13,CASSLTGEETQYF,TGTGCCAGCAGCCTGACAGGGGAAGAGACCCAGTACTTC
TRBV10-2,medium-sized,-,TRBJ2-7,13,CASSEGGPYEQYF,TGCGCCAGCAGTGAGGGAGGCCCCTACGAGCAGTACTTC
TRBV11-3,-,-,TRBJ2-2,16,CASSLEVWRLGGELFF,TGTGCCAGCAGCTTAGAGGTGTGGCGACTAGGCGGGGAGCTGTTTTTT
TRBV7-9,-,TRBD2,TRBJ2-1,13,CASSLLAGGEQFF,TGTGCCAGCAGCTTACTAGCGGGGGGTGAGCAGTTCTTC
TRBV6-4,-,-,TRBJ2-3,13,CASSGIAQDTQYF,TGTGCCAGCAGTGGGATAGCCCAGGATACGCAGTATTTT
TRBV6-2/TRBV6-3,once,-,TRBJ1-1,14,CASSYSVMNTEAFF,TGTGCCAGCAGTTACAGCGTTATGAACACTGAAGCTTTCTTT
TRBV5-1,-,-,TRBJ1-5,14,CASSSGDSNQPQHF,TGCGCCAGCAGCTCCGGAGATAGCAATCAGCCCCAGCATTTT
TRBV6-2/TRBV6-3,-,-,TRBJ1-2,16,CASSSGEGRSNYGYTF,TGTGCCAGCAGCTCCGGGGAGGGGAGGTCCAACTATGGCTACACCTTC
TRBV4-1,-,-,TRBJ1-2,13,CASSQGTVYGYTF,TGCGCCAGCAGCCAAGGCACAGTCTATGGCTACACCTTC
TRBV6-5,once,-,TRBJ1-2,13,CASSRGGGKGHTF,TGTGCCAGCAGCCGGGGCGGGGGGAAGGGCCACACCTTC
TRBV5-1,-,TRBD1,TRBJ1-4,14,CASSSTGVDEKLFF,TGCGCCAGCAGCTCGACAGGGGTGGATGAAAAACTGTTTTTT
TRBV3-1/TRBV3-2,few,-,TRBJ2-7,14,CASSPTDGGAEQYF,TGTGCCAGCAGCCCCACGGACGGTGGGGCCGAGCAGTACTTC
TRBV20-1,once,-,TRBJ2-3,15,CSASSSAGHTDTQYF,TGCAGTGCTAGTTCTTCGGCGGGGCACACAGATACGCAGTATTTT
TRBV6-5,-,-,TRBJ1-5,15,CASSRWTDSNQPQHF,TGTGCCAGCAGTCGGTGGACAGATAGCAATCAGCCCCAGCATTTT